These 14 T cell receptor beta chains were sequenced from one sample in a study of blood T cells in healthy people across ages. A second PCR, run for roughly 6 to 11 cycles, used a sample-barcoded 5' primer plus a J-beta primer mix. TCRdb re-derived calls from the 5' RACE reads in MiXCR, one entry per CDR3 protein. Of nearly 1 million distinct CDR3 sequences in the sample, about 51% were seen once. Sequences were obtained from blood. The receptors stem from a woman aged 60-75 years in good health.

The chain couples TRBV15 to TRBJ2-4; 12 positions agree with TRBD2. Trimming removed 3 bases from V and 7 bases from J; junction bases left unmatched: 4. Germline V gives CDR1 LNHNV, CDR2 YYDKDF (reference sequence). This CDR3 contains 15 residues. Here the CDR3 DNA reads TGTGCCACCAGCAGTCGGACTAGCGGGGAGAACATTCAGTACTTC. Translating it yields CATSSRTSGENIQYF.

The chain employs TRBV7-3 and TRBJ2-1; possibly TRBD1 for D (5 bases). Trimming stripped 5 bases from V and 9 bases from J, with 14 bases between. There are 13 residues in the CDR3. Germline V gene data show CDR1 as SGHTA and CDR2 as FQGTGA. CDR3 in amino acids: CASSNRDRSEQFF. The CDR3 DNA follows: TGTGCCAGCAGCAACCGAGACAGATCTGAGCAGTTCTTC.

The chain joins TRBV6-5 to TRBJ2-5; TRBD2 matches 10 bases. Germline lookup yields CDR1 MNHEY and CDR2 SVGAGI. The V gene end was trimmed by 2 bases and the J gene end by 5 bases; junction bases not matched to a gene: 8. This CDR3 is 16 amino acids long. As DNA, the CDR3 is TGTGCCAGCAGTTACATTAGCGGGAGGTCCGTGGAGACCCAGTACTTC. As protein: CASSYISGRSVETQYF.

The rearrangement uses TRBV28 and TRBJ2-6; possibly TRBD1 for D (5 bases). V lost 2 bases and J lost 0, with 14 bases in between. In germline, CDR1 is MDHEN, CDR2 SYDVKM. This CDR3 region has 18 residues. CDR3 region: CASSLAGNFLSGANVLTF. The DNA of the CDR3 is TGTGCCAGCAGTTTAGCAGGGAACTTCCTCTCTGGGGCCAACGTCCTGACTTTC.

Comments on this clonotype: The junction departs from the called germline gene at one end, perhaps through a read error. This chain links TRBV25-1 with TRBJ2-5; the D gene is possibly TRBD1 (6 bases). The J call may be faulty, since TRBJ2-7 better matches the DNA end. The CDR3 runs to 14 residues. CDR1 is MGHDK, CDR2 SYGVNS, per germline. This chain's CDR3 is CASNESQGSYEQYF. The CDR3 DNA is TGTGCCAGCAATGAATCCCAGGGGTCCTACGAGCAGTACTTC.

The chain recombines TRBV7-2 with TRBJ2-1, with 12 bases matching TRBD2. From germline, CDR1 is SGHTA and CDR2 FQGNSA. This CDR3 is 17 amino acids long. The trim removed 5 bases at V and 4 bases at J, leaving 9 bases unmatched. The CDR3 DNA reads TGTGCCAGCAGCCAGAGACTAGCGGGAGCTTATTACAATGAGCAGTTCTTC. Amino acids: CASSQRLAGAYYNEQFF.

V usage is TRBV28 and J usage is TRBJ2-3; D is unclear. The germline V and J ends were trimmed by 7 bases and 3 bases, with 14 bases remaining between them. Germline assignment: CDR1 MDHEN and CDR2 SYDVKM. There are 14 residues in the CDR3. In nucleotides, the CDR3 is TGTGCCAGCACCCGGGCCCTGAGGACAGATACGCAGTATTTT. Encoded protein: CASTRALRTDTQYF.

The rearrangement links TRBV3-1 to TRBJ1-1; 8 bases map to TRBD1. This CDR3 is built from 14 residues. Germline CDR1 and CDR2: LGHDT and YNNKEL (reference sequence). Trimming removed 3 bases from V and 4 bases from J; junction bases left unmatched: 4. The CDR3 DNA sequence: TGTGCCAGCAGCCACGGACAGGGTGGCACTGAAGCTTTCTTT. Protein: CASSHGQGGTEAFF.

Written as DNA, the CDR3 is TGTGCCAGCAGACCCCGGACTAGCGGGAAGCCAGATACGCAGTATTTT. Amino acid sequence: CASRPRTSGKPDTQYF. The chain is built from TRBV12-3 or TRBV12-4 and TRBJ2-3; 12 bases align to TRBD2. The length of the CDR3 is 16 residues. V was clipped by 6 bases and J by 4 bases; unmatched bases: 8.

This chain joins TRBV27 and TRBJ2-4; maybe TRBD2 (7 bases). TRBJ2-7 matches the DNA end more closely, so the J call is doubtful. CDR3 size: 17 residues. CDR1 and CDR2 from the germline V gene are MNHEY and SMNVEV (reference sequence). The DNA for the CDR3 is TGTGCCAGCATTCCCTCATGGGGGGGGGCTTTCGCCTACGAGCAGTACTTC. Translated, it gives CASIPSWGGAFAYEQYF.

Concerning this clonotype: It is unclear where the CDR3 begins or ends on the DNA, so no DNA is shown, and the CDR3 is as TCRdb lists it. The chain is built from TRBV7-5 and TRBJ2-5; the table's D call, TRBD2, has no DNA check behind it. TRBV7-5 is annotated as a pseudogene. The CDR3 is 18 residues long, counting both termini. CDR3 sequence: CISVSEALAGVGQETQYF.

CDR3 protein: CASSQDDLALEQYF. The DNA of the CDR3 is TGCGCCAGCAGCCAAGACGATTTGGCTCTCGAGCAGTACTTC. The rearrangement joins TRBV4-1 to TRBJ2-5, with D uncertain. The tail of the sequence fits TRBJ2-7 better, so the J call may be wrong. Germline assignment: CDR1 MGHRA and CDR2 YSYEKL. The CDR3 is made up of 14 amino acids.

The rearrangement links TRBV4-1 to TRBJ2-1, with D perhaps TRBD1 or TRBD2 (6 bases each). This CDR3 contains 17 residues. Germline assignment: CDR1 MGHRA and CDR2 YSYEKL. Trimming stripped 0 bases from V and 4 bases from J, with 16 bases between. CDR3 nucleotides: TGCGCCAGCAGCCAAGACCCATGGGGGGCCGTATACAATGAGCAGTTCTTC. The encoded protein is CASSQDPWGAVYNEQFF.

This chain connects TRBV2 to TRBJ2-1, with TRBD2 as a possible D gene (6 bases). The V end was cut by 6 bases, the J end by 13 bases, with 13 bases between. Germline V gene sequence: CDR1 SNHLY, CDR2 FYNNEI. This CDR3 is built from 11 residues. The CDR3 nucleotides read TGTGCCAGCAGGGCGACTAGTGCACAGTTCTTC. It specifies CASRATSAQFF.